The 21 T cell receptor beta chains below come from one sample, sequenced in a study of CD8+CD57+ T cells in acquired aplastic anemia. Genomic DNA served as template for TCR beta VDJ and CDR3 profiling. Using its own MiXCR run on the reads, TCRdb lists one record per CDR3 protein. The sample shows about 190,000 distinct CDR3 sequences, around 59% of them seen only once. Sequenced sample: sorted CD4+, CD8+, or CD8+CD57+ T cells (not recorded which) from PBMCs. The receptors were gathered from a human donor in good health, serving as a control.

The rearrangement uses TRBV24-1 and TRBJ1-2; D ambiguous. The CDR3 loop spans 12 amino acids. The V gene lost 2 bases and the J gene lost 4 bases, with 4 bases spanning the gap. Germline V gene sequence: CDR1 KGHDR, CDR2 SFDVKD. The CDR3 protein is CATSDSSYGYTF. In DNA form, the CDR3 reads TGTGCCACCAGTGATTCGAGCTATGGCTACACCTTC.

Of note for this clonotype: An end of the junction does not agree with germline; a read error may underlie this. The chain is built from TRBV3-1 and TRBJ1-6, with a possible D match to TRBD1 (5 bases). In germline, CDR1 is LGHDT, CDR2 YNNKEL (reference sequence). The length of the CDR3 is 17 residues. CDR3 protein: CASRQDLDSLTNSPLHF. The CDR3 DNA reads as TGTGCCAGCAGACAAGATCTAGACAGCCTAACAAATTCACCCCTCCACTTT.

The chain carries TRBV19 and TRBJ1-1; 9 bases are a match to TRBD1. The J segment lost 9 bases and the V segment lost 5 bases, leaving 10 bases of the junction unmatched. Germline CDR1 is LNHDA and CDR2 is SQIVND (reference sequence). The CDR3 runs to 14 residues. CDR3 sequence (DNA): TGTGCCAGTAGTCCGATCCCGGGACAGGGACAAGCTTTCTTT. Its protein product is CASSPIPGQGQAFF.

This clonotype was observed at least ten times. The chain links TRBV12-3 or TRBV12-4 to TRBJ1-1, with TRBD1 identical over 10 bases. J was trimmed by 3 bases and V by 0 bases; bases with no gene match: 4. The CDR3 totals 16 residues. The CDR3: CASSLAPGTGDTEAFF. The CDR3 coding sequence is TGTGCCAGCAGTTTAGCGCCCGGGACAGGGGACACTGAAGCTTTCTTT.

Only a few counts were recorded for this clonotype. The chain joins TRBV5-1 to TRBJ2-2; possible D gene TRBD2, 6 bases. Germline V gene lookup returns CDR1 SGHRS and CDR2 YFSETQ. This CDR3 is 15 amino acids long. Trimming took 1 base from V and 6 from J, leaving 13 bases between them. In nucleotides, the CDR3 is TGCGCCAGCAGCTTGATGTCTAGCGCCCCCGGGGAGCTGTTTTTT. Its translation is CASSLMSSAPGELFF.

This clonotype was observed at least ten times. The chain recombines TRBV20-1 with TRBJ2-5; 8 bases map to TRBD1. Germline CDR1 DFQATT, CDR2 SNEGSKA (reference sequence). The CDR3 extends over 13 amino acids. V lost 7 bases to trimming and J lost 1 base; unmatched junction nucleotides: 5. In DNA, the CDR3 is TGCAGTGTCAGACAGGGGACCCAAGAGACCCAGTACTTC. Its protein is CSVRQGTQETQYF.

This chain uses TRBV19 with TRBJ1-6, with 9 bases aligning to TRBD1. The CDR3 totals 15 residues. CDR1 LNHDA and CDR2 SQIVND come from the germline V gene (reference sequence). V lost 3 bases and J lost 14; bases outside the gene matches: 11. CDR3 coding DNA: TGTGCCAGTAGTATTGGGACAGGGCCCTTAGTGTCCCTCCACTTT. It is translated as CASSIGTGPLVSLHF.

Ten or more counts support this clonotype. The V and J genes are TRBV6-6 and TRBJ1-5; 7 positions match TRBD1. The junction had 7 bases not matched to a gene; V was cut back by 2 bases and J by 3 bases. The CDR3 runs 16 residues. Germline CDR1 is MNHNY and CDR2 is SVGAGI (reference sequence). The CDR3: CASSYGAGGINQPQHF. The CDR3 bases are TGTGCCAGCAGTTACGGGGCAGGGGGAATCAATCAGCCCCAGCATTTT.

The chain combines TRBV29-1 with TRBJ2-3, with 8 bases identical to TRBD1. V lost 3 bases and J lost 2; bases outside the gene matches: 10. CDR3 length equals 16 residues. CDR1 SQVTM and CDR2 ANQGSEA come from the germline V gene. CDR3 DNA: TGCAGCGTTGAGCCCCAAGGGACAGGTATCACAGATACGCAGTATTTT. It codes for CSVEPQGTGITDTQYF.

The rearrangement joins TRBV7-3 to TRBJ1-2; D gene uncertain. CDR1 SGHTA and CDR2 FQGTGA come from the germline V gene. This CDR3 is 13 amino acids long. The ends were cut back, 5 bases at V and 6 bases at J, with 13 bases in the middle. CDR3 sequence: CASSPREGNGYTF. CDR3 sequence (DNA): TGTGCCAGCAGCCCAAGGGAAGGGAATGGCTACACCTTC.

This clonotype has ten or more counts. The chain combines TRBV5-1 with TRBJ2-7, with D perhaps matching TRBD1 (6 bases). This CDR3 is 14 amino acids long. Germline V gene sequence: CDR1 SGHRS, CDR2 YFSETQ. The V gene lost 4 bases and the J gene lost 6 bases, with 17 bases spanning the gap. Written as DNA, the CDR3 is TGCGCCAGCAGCCCGGGGACAATCCAGGGCGAGCAGTACTTC. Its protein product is CASSPGTIQGEQYF. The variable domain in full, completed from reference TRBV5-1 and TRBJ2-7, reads KAGVTQTPRYLIKTRGQQVTLSCSPISGHRSVSWYQQTPGQGLQFLFEYFSETQRNKGNFPGRFSGRQFSNSRSEMNVSTLELGDSALYLCASSPGTIQGEQYFGPGTRLTVT.

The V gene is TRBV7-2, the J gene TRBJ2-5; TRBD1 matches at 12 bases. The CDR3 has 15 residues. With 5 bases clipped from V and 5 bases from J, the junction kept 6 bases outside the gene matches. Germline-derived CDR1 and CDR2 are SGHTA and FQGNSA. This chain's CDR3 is CASSNTGTGGETQYF. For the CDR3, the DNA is TGTGCCAGCAGCAACACCGGGACAGGGGGCGAGACCCAGTACTTC.

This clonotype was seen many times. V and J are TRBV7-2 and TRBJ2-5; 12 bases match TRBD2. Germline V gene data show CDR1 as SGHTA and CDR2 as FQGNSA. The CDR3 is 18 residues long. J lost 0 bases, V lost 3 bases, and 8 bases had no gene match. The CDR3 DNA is TGTGCCAGCAGCTTGGGACTAGCGGGCATCACCTACCAAGAGACCCAGTACTTC. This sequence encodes CASSLGLAGITYQETQYF.

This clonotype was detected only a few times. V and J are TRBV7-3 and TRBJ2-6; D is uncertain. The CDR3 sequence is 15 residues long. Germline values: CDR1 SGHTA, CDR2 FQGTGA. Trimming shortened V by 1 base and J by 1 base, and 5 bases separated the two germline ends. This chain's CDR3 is CASSLSSSGANVLTF. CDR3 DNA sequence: TGTGCCAGCAGCTTAAGCAGTTCTGGGGCCAACGTCCTGACTTTC.

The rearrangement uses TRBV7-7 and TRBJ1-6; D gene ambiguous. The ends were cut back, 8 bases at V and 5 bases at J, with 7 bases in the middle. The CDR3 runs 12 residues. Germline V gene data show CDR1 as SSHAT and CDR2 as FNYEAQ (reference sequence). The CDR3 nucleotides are TGTGCCAGCGGGGTCGATAATTCACCCCTCCACTTT. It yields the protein CASGVDNSPLHF.

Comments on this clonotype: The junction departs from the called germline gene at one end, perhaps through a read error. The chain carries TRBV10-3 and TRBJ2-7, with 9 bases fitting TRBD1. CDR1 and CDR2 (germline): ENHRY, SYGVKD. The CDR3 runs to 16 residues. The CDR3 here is CASSDSGQGNQPQQYF. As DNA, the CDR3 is TGTGCCAGCAGTGACTCGGGACAGGGCAATCAGCCCCAGCAGTACTTC.

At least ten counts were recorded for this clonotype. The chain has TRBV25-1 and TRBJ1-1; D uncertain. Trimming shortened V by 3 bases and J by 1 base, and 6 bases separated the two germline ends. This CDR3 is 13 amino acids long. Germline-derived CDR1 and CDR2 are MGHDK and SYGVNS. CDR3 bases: TGTGCCAGCAGTGACCAGCCGAACACTGAAGCTTTCTTT. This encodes CASSDQPNTEAFF.

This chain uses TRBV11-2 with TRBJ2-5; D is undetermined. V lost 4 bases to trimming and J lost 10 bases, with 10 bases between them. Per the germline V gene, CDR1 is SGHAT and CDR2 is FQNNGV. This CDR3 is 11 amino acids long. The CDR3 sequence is CASSSEWVQYF. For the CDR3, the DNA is TGTGCCAGCAGCTCGGAGTGGGTCCAGTACTTC.

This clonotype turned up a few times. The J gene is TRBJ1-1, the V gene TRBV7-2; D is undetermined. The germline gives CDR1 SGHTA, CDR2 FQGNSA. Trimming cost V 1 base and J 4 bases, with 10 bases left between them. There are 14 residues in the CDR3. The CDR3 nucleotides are TGTGCCAGCAGCTTAGGGAGCGGAGGCACTGAAGCTTTCTTT. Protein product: CASSLGSGGTEAFF.

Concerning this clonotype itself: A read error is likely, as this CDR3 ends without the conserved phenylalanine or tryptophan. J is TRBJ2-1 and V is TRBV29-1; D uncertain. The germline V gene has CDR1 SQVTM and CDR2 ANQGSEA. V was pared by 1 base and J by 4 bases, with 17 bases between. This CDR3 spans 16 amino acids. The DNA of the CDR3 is TGCAGCGTTGAAGGGCCACGACTTCTTCAGTACAATGAGCAGTTCTCC. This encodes CSVEGPRLLQYNEQFS.

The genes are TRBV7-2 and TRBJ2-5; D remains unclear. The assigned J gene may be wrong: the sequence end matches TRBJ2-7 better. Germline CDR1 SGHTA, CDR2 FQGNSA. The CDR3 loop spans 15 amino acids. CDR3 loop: CASSQGPTCVYEQYF. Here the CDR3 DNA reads TGTGCCAGCAGCCAAGGCCCGACATGTGTTTACGAGCAGTACTTC.